The clone carrying this T cell receptor (beta chain) was found once. Its antigen is still unknown. The table came from immunoSEQ multiplex PCR; TCRdb's copy has only in-frame clones and leaves some out. The data show tens of thousands of clones, approximately 96% seen once. Separate from the roughly 720-subject first cohort was the approximately 130-subject validation cohort, to which the donors belonged. This entry belongs to a study of cytomegalovirus exposure and HLA in healthy donors. Study results and limitations: In vitro work confirmed that three CMV-associated chains recognize CMV antigens. The investigators catalogued 160 or so TCR beta chains as cytomegalovirus-associated. Many donors shared some public TCRs, even though most TCR sequences were rare.

V dropped 5 bases and J dropped 4 bases, with 11 bases sitting between them. The length of the CDR3 is 13 residues. The germline gives CDR1 MNHEY, CDR2 SVGAGI. The sequencing sample was made of PBMCs. This sequence was found in a woman aged 18-29 years in good health and CMV-seropositive. The chain links TRBV6-5 to TRBJ1-1; D may be TRBD1 (5 bases). The CDR3: CASSRRGVTEAFF. The DNA of the CDR3 is TGTGCCAGCAGTAGGAGGGGAGTCACTGAAGCTTTCTTT.